Below, one T cell receptor (beta chain) is given with its context. Antigen unknown. This sample is part of a study of cytomegalovirus exposure and HLA in healthy donors. Whole-study results and caveats: Later analysis suggested most CMV-associated TCR beta chains were HLA-restricted. Earlier results showed most TCR beta V segments being productive about 87% or about 30% of the time.

In the PCR, 60 Vbeta and 13 Jbeta primers were used. Sequencing was performed with immunoSEQ multiplex PCR; in TCRdb, only in-frame clones are kept and a portion is missing. There are some 100,000 clones in the sample; around 69% occur only once, and about 16% lies in the top ten. The V end was cut by 4 bases, the J end by 0 bases, with 12 bases between. The CDR3 has 14 residues. Germline assignment: CDR1 SQVTM and CDR2 ANQGSEA. This sequence joins TRBV29-1 and TRBJ2-5; no definite D call. The material sequenced was PBMCs. The receptor's source is a man in his fifties or sixties in good health and CMV-seropositive. CDR3 protein: CSVVALTYQETQYF. Here the CDR3 DNA reads TGCAGCGTTGTCGCCCTGACATACCAAGAGACCCAGTACTTC.